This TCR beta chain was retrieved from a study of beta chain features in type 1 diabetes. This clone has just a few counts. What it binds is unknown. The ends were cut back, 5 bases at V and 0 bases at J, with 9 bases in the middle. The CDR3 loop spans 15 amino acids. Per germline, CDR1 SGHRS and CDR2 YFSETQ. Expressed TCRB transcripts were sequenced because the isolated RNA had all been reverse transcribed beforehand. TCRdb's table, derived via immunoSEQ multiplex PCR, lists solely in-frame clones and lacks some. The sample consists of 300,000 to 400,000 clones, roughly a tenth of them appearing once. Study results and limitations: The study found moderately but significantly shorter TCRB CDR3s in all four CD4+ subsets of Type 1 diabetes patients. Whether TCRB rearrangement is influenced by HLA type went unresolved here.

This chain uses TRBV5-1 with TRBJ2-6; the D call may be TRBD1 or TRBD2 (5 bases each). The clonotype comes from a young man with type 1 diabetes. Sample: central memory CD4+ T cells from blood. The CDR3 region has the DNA TGCGCCAGCAGGAATGGGGGCTCTGGGGCCAACGTCCTGACTTTC. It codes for CASRNGGSGANVLTF.